A single sample gave rise to the 24 T cell receptor beta chains below, sequenced in a study of T cell responses to AZD1222 COVID-19 vaccine. Data came from immunoSEQ multiplex PCR; TCRdb stores just in-frame clones and leaves some out. The table includes 100,000 to 150,000 clones, more than 75% detected once. The sample in question was peripheral blood, obtained 28 days after the second AZD1222 dose. These TCRs come from an adult who received the AZD1222 COVID-19 vaccine.

The rearrangement joins TRBV6-2 or TRBV6-3 to TRBJ1-6; 8 positions agree with TRBD1. CDR1 is MNHEY and CDR2 is SVGEGT in the germline V gene. V lost 5 bases to trimming and J lost 6 bases; unmatched junction nucleotides: 6. The CDR3 runs 15 residues. Here the CDR3 reads CASSIQGATNSPLHF. The CDR3 coding sequence is TGTGCCAGCAGTATCCAGGGGGCTACTAATTCACCCCTCCACTTT.

V and J are TRBV11-2 and TRBJ1-5; D not resolved. CDR3 length: 13 amino acids. Germline V gives CDR1 SGHAT, CDR2 FQNNGV. With 1 base removed from V and 6 bases from J, the gap between germline ends came to 7 bases. For the CDR3, the DNA is TGTGCCAGCAGCTTAGGATGGGCTCAGCCCCAGCATTTT. Amino acid sequence: CASSLGWAQPQHF.

The rearrangement uses TRBV19 and TRBJ1-5; D call uncertain. Germline CDR1 is LNHDA and CDR2 is SQIVND (reference sequence). Trimming removed 3 bases from V and 1 base from J, with 10 bases in between. The CDR3 length is 15 residues. CDR3 coding DNA: TGTGCCAGTAGTATGTCCGGGTTGAGCAATCAGCCCCAGCATTTT. Protein: CASSMSGLSNQPQHF.

The chain recombines TRBV19 with TRBJ2-7; TRBD1 agrees at 12 bases. Germline values: CDR1 LNHDA, CDR2 SQIVND (reference sequence). The CDR3 is made up of 15 amino acids. V was pared by 2 bases and J by 5 bases, with 4 bases of the junction left unmatched. CDR3 coding DNA: TGTGCCAGTAGTATACCGGGACAGGGGGCGGACGAGCAGTACTTC. Its protein product is CASSIPGQGADEQYF.

The chain combines TRBV6-4 with TRBJ1-6, with unresolved D. CDR1 and CDR2 (germline): MRHNA, SNTAGT. CDR3 length: 14 residues. Between the trimmed V and J ends, which lost 2 bases and 7 bases, there was a span of 9 bases. Written as DNA, the CDR3 is TGTGCCAGCAGTGACGGAGGGTTCAATTCACCCCTCCACTTT. Protein product: CASSDGGFNSPLHF.

CDR3 DNA sequence: TGTGCCAGCAGCTCCGGGGGAGGGGGGAACACTGAAGCTTTCTTT. Protein product: CASSSGGGGNTEAFF. The J gene is TRBJ1-1, the V gene TRBV7-9; D possibly corresponds to TRBD1 (6 bases). The germline V and J ends were trimmed by 4 bases and 1 base, with 13 bases remaining between them. CDR1 is SEHNR and CDR2 is FQNEAQ in the germline V gene (reference sequence). This CDR3 region has 15 residues.

The rearrangement uses TRBV7-3 and TRBJ2-5; D is possibly TRBD2 (6 bases). Trimming shortened V by 1 base and J by 1 base, and 7 bases separated the two germline ends. This CDR3 has 14 residues. Germline V gene sequence: CDR1 SGHTA, CDR2 FQGTGA. CDR3 sequence: CASSLSGVQETQYF. The CDR3 bases are TGTGCCAGCAGCTTAAGCGGGGTCCAAGAGACCCAGTACTTC.

The chain combines TRBV6-4 with TRBJ2-2; the D is unclear. Germline assignment: CDR1 MRHNA and CDR2 SNTAGT. Trimming stripped 3 bases from V and 7 bases from J, with 9 bases between. The CDR3 runs to 13 residues. The CDR3, as DNA: TGTGCCAGCAGTGAAGTTGGGATCGGGGAGCTGTTTTTT. Residues: CASSEVGIGELFF.

In DNA form, the CDR3 reads TGTGCCAGCACCGCCTGGGACAGGAGCCTCTCCTACGAGCAGTACTTC. This gives the protein CASTAWDRSLSYEQYF. V usage is TRBV28 and J usage is TRBJ2-7; TRBD1 agrees at 8 bases. This CDR3 spans 16 amino acids. From germline, CDR1 is MDHEN and CDR2 SYDVKM. The J segment lost 0 bases and the V segment lost 7 bases, leaving 11 bases of the junction unmatched.

The V and J genes are TRBV4-3 and TRBJ1-6, with D possibly being TRBD1 (6 bases). The CDR3 extends over 16 amino acids. Germline CDR1 is LGHNA and CDR2 is YSLEER. Trimming pared 1 base from V and 4 bases from J, leaving 11 bases between. CDR3 nucleotides: TGCGCCAGCAGCCAAGTCACAGGGTGGTATAATTCACCCCTCCACTTT. Residues: CASSQVTGWYNSPLHF.

V usage is TRBV28 and J usage is TRBJ1-4, with no clear D. CDR1 MDHEN and CDR2 SYDVKM come from the germline V gene. This CDR3 is built from 15 residues. With 4 bases removed from V and 3 bases from J, the gap between germline ends came to 12 bases. DNA for the CDR3: TGTGCCAGCAGTTCACCTGACGGGTCTAATGAAAAACTGTTTTTT. It codes for CASSSPDGSNEKLFF. Full variable domain (remainder filled in from reference TRBV28 and TRBJ1-4): DVKVTQSSRYLVKRTGEKVFLECVQDMDHENMFWYRQDPGLGLRLIYFSYDVKMKEKGDIPEGYSVSREKKERFSLILESASTNQTSMYLCASSSPDGSNEKLFFGSGTQLSVL.

The rearrangement joins TRBV5-6 to TRBJ2-3; the D call may be TRBD1 or TRBD2 (6 bases each). This CDR3 comprises 15 residues. V lost 0 bases and J lost 4, with 12 bases in between. Germline CDR1 SGHDT, CDR2 YYEEEE. The CDR3 sequence: CASSLDMGGADTQYF. In DNA, the CDR3 is TGTGCCAGCAGCTTGGATATGGGGGGCGCAGATACGCAGTATTTT. The variable domain in full, with the rest retrieved from reference TRBV5-6 and TRBJ2-3, is DAGVTQSPTHLIKTRGQQVTLRCSPKSGHDTVSWYQQALGQGPQFIFQYYEEEERQRGNFPDRFSGHQFPNYSSELNVNALLLGDSALYLCASSLDMGGADTQYFGPGTRLTVL.

The V call is TRBV3-1 (or the pseudogene TRBV3-2), the J call TRBJ2-3, with 10 bases lining up with TRBD2. The germline V gene has CDR1 LGHDT and CDR2 YNNKEL (reference sequence). Losses at the gene ends were 2 bases for V and 5 bases for J; bases not matched to a gene: 10. This CDR3 contains 17 residues. The CDR3: CASSQYLAGVRQDTQYF. CDR3 nucleotides: TGTGCCAGCAGCCAATACCTAGCGGGGGTGCGTCAAGATACGCAGTATTTT.

This chain joins TRBV27 and TRBJ1-1; D gene unclear. The CDR3 totals 14 residues. CDR1 is MNHEY and CDR2 is SMNVEV in the germline V gene (reference sequence). The ends were cut back, 0 bases at V and 5 bases at J, with 10 bases in the middle. The CDR3 is CASSLSWEGTEAFF. The CDR3 DNA follows: TGTGCCAGCAGTTTATCTTGGGAAGGGACTGAAGCTTTCTTT.

The chain is built from TRBV28 and TRBJ2-2; D ambiguous. The germline CDR1 and CDR2 sequences are MDHEN and SYDVKM. V dropped 2 bases and J dropped 6 bases, with 10 bases sitting between them. The CDR3 spans 14 residues. The CDR3 region is CASSLGIVPGELFF. CDR3 nucleotides: TGTGCCAGCAGTTTAGGTATAGTTCCCGGGGAGCTGTTTTTT.

The V call is TRBV14, the J call TRBJ1-6, with a tentative D call TRBD1 (5 bases). Germline lookup yields CDR1 SGHDN and CDR2 FVKESK. Trimming removed 4 bases from V and 6 bases from J, with 13 bases in between. The CDR3 sequence is 15 residues long. CDR3 sequence (DNA): TGTGCCAGCAGCCTAGGGACGGGGATTAATTCACCCCTCCACTTT. Amino acids: CASSLGTGINSPLHF.

V gene TRBV9 combines with J gene TRBJ1-1; the D is unclear. The V end was cut by 2 bases, the J end by 7 bases, with 12 bases between. CDR3 length: 13 residues. Germline loops: CDR1 SGDLS, CDR2 YYNGEE. CDR3 DNA: TGTGCCAGCAGCGTGGCCCTAGATAGTGAAGCTTTCTTT. It encodes CASSVALDSEAFF. The full variable domain, rest sourced from reference TRBV9 and TRBJ1-1, is DSGVTQTPKHLITATGQRVTLRCSPRSGDLSVYWYQQSLDQGLQFLIQYYNGEERAKGNILERFSAQQFPDLHSELNLSSLELGDSALYFCASSVALDSEAFFGQGTRLTVV.

The gene calls are TRBV6-5 and TRBJ1-2; D perhaps matches TRBD1 (6 bases). The germline V gene has CDR1 MNHEY and CDR2 SVGAGI. With 0 bases removed from V and 1 base from J, the gap between germline ends came to 12 bases. The CDR3 sequence is 16 residues long. CDR3 sequence (DNA): TGTGCCAGCAGTTACTCGGGGGGCAGGGATAACTATGGCTACACCTTC. This encodes CASSYSGGRDNYGYTF.

J is TRBJ1-2 and V is TRBV28; D is perhaps TRBD1 (6 bases). Trimming removed 1 base from V and 3 bases from J, with 9 bases in between. Germline V CDR1 and CDR2: MDHEN, SYDVKM. CDR3 length: 14 amino acids. Written as DNA, the CDR3 is TGTGCCAGCAGTTTATCAGGGGTTTACTATGGCTACACCTTC. It translates to CASSLSGVYYGYTF.

The chain carries TRBV18 and TRBJ1-3; no clear D gene. This CDR3 region has 15 residues. Germline CDR1 and CDR2: KGHSH and LQKENI. The V end was cut by 0 bases, the J end by 0 bases, with 6 bases between. CDR3 sequence: CASSPPMSSGNTIYF. The CDR3 DNA reads as TGTGCCAGCTCACCACCGATGAGCTCTGGAAACACCATATATTTT.

With respect to this clone: The germline gene is not matched at one end of the junction; a read error may be the cause. This chain joins TRBV23-1 and TRBJ1-4, with D unclear. TRBV23-1 is recorded as an ORF, its role being uncertain. The CDR3 runs 12 residues. The DNA for the CDR3 is TGCGCCAGCAGTCAAGCCTACGCTATAGGGAACTTT. It specifies CASSQAYAIGNF.

The chain couples TRBV5-1 to TRBJ1-2; the match to TRBD1 covers 8 bases. Germline V gene sequence: CDR1 SGHRS, CDR2 YFSETQ. With V trimmed by 0 bases and J by 0 bases, 4 bases remained unmatched. The CDR3 loop spans 16 amino acids. In nucleotides, the CDR3 is TGCGCCAGCAGCTTGGTTCAGGGGGCCACTAACTATGGCTACACCTTC. It specifies CASSLVQGATNYGYTF.

The rearrangement uses TRBV28 and TRBJ1-3; possibly TRBD1 for D (6 bases). Germline V gene sequence: CDR1 MDHEN, CDR2 SYDVKM. V was shortened by 4 bases and J by 7 bases, with 17 bases between the two germline ends. The CDR3 sequence is 15 residues long. This CDR3 reads CASSSLGRGGNTIYF. The CDR3, as DNA: TGTGCCAGCAGTTCCTTGGGCAGGGGAGGGAACACCATATATTTT.

The chain carries TRBV6-5 and TRBJ2-1; 12 bases are shared with TRBD1. The CDR3 covers 15 residues. V dropped 6 bases and J dropped 9; count of bases not matched to a gene: 9. Germline assignment: CDR1 MNHEY and CDR2 SVGAGI. The CDR3 bases are TGTGCCAGCAGGGATCCCGGGACAGGGGGCATTGAGCAGTTCTTC. Protein product: CASRDPGTGGIEQFF.